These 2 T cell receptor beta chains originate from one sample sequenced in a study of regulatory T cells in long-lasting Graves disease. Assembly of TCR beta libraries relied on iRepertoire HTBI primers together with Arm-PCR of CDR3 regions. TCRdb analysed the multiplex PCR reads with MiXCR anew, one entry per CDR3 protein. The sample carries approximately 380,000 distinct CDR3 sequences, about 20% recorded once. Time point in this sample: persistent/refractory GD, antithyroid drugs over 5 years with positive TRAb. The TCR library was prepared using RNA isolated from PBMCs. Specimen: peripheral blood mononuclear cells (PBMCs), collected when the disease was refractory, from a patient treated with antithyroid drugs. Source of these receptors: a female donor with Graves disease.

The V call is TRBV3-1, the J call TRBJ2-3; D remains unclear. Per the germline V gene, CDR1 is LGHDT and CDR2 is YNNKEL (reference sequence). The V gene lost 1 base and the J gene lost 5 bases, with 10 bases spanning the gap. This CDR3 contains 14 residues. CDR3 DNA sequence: TGTGCCAGCAGCCAAGTTGGCCTAGGAGATACGCAGTATTTT. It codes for CASSQVGLGDTQYF.

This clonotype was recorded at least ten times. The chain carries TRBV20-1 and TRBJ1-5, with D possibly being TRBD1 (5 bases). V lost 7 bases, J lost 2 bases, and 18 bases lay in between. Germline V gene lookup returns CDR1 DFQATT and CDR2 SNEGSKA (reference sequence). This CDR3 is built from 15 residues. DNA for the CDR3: TGCAGTGTACGGGGGAGGCGTTTCGGCAATCAGCCCCAGCATTTT. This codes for CSVRGRRFGNQPQHF.